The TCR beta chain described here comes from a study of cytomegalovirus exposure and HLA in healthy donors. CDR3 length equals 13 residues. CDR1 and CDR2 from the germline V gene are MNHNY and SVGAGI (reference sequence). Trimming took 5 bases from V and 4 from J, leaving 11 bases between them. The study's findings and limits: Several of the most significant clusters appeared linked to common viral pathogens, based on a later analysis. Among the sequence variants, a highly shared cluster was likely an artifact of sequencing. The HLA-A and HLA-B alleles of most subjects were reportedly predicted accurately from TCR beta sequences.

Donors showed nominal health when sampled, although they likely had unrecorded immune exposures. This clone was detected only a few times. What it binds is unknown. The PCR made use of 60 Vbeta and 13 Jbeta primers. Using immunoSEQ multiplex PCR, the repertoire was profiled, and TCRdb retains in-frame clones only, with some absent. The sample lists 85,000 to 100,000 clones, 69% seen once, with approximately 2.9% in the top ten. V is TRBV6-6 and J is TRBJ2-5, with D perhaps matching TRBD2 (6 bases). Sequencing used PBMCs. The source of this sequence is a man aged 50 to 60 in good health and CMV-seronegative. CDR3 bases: TGTGCCAGCAGTAGACTAGGCGGAGAGACCCAGTACTTC. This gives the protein CASSRLGGETQYF.